The clone carrying this T cell receptor beta chain has just one count. Its antigen is as yet unknown. The sample belongs to a study of blood T cells in healthy people across ages. CDR3 size: 12 residues. The V and J ends lost 10 bases and 5 bases respectively, with 11 bases between them. Points from the study as a whole: Nothing was known about donor CMV status, and this possibly confounded expanded clonotype changes. A strong correlation was seen between TCR beta diversity and naive T cell percentage. Naive CD4+ cells and diversity were both higher in long-lived donors than in aged donors.

The second PCR ran roughly 7 to 11 cycles with a sample-barcoded 5' primer and J-beta primers. MiXCR, run by TCRdb on the 5' RACE reads, gives a single entry per CDR3 protein. This table holds approximately 1,000,000 distinct CDR3 sequences, 35% to 45% found once. The sample consisted of blood. The V gene is TRBV12-3 or TRBV12-4, the J gene TRBJ2-2; D is possibly TRBD2 (5 bases). The TCR sequence derives from a man between 18 and 35 years old in good health. This chain's CDR3 is CATAPGTGELFF. The DNA for the CDR3 is TGTGCCACTGCCCCGGGGACCGGGGAGCTGTTTTTT.